Listed below are T cell receptor beta chains from one sample, sequenced in a study of shared clonotypes between healthy human individuals. Assay used: immunoSEQ multiplex PCR; TCRdb lists only in-frame clones, some missing. This sample has 2,100,000 or so clones; nearly 97% occur once, and the top ten carry less than 0.15%. The specimen sequenced was naive CD4+ T cells sorted from blood. These receptors all come from a man in his late teens or twenties in good health. Each CDR3 is given with its conserved first and last residue.

TRBV27,CASHTGSNNSPLHF
TRBV28,CASSLPIQPQHF
TRBV5-6,CASSLMKGVNTEAFF
TRBV19,CASSIQGQGNQPQHF
TRBV28,CASHDSRLGNSPLHF
TRBV28,CASTRDRGSYGYTF
TRBV6-5,CASSYSSTGTTEAFF
TRBV7-3,CASSLTTGTDSPLHF
TRBV7-9,CASSLVLTSGGSTDTQYF
TRBV13,CASSLAISGGTTDTQYF
TRBV30,CAWNYEGLTEGAFF
TRBV6-5,CASSYAGYNSPLHF
TRBV18,CASSPRAESFTF
TRBV27,CASSLSYSNQPQHF
TRBV5-1,CASSVGTGGAPDTQYF
TRBV28,CASSLSLGTVHNQPQHF
TRBV19,CASNPGQGRETQYF
TRBV5-4,CASSLAGVSYNEQFF
TRBV4-1,CASSQDRMPRADTQYF
TRBV27,CASSPRQGSKNIQYF
TRBV19,CASTSGMGTIDGAFF
TRBV19,CASRVGQGRQPQHF
TRBV5-1,CASSLDAPSGGFTDTQYF
TRBV29-1,CSVEAGLGANVLTF
TRBV6-1,CASSEREGTLRPYEQYF
TRBV2,CASKATSGIQETQYF
TRBV5-1,CASSLGVVGGAPSFF
TRBV5-1,CASSLMQGNTGELFF
TRBV11-2,CASSLGDISSYEQYF
TRBV5-6,CASSLVPGNYEQYF
TRBV2,CAIGSGRALYEQFF
TRBV10-3,CAITVGQVARGVNTEAFF
TRBV9,CASSGGGGAPYGYTF
TRBV6-5,CASSLGEMNTEAFF
TRBV28,CATINGPERETQYF
TRBV5-1,CASSAEGQAKPYEQYF
TRBV10-3,CAISEGTGRETQYF
TRBV7-6,CASSRLTSGMIYEQYF
TRBV12-5,CASGPFFTAGMNTEAFF
TRBV18,CASSPQDSPLHF